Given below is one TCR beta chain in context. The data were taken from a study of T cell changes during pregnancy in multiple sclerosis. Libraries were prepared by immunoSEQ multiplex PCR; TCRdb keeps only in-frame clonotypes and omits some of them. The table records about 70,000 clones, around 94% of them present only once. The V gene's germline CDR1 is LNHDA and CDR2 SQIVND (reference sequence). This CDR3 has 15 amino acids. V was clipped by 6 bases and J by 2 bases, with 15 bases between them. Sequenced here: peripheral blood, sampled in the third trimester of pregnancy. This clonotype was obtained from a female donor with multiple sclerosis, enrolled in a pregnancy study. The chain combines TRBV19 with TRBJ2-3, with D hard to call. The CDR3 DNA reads TGTGCCAGTAGACACCTTAACACCCCCACAGATACGCAGTATTTT. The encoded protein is CASRHLNTPTDTQYF.